This T cell receptor beta chain was sequenced for a study of CXCR4 blockade with PD-1 therapy in pancreatic cancer. The CDR3 totals 17 residues. Germline V gene sequence: CDR1 LNHNV, CDR2 YYDKDF (reference sequence). V shed 4 bases, J shed 3 bases, and the junction held 11 bases outside the gene matches. Sequencing used immunoSEQ multiplex PCR; TCRdb keeps in-frame clones, though not all of them. The repertoire has some 4,000 clones, around 45% of them found once; the top ten carry roughly 17%. This clone was seen only once. Its antigen remains unknown. Findings and limits, study-wide: Convergent selection by common tumor antigens was suggested by nucleotide rearrangement counts. Sequencing covered TCRbeta chains only, not alpha chains.

Specimen: tumor tissue. V and J are TRBV15 and TRBJ1-2; 10 positions match TRBD1. This clonotype was obtained from a human donor with pancreatic ductal adenocarcinoma. CDR3 bases: TGTGCCACCAGCATCAGACAGGGGGCGTCCAATGACTATGGCTACACCTTC. Its translation: CATSIRQGASNDYGYTF. The entire variable domain, with the rest obtained from reference TRBV15 and TRBJ1-2, is as follows: DAMVIQNPRYQVTQFGKPVTLSCSQTLNHNVMYWYQQKSSQAPKLLFHYYDKDFNNEADTPDNFQSRRPNTSFCFLDIRSPGLGDTAMYLCATSIRQGASNDYGYTFGSGTRLTVV.